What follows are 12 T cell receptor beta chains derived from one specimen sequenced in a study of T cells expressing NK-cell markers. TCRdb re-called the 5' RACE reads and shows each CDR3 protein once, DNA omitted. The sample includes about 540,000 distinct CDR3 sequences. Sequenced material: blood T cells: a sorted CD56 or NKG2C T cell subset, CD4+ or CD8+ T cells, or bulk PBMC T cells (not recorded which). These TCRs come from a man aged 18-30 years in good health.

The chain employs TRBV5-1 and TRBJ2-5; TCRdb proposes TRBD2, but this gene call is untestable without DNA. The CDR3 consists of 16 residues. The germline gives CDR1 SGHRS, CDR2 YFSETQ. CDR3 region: CASSSSVTSGQETQYF.

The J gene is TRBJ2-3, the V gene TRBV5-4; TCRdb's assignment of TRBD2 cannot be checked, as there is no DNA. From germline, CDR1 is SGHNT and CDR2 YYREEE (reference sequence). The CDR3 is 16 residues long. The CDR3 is CASSLGTSLSTDTQYF.

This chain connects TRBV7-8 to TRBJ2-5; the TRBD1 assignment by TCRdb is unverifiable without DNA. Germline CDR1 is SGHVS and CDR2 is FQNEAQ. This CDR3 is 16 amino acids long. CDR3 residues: CASSSWGTGVQETQYF.

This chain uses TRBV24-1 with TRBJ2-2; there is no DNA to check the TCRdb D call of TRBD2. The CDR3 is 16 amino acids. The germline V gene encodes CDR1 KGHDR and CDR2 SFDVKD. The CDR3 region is CATSGLALANTGELFF.

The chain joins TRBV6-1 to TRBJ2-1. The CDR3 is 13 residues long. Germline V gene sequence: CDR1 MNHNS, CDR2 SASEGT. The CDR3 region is CASSESPSNEQFF.

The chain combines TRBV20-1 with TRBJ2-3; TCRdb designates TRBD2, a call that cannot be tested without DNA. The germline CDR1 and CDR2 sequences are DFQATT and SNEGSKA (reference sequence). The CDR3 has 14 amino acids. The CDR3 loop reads CSANRGPITDTQYF.

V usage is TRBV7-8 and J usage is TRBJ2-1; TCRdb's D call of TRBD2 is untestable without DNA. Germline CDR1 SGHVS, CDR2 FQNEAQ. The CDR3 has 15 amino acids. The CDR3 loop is CASSKLAGGADEQFF.

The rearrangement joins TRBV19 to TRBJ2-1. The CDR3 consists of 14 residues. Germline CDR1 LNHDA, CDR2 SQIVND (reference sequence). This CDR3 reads CASTRHSSYNEQFF. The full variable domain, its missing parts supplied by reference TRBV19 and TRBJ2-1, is DGGITQSPKYLFRKEGQNVTLSCEQNLNHDAMYWYRQDPGQGLRLIYYSQIVNDFQKGDIAEGYSVSREKKESFPLTVTSAQKNPTAFYLCASTRHSSYNEQFFGPGTRLTVL.

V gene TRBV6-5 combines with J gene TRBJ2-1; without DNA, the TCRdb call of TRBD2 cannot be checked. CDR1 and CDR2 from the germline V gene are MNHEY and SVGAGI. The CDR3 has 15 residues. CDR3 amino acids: CASSYSGGVGDEQFF.

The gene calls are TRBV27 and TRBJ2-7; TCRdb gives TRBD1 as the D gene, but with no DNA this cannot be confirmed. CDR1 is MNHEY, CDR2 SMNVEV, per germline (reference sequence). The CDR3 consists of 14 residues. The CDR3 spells CASSRDRVFNEQYF.

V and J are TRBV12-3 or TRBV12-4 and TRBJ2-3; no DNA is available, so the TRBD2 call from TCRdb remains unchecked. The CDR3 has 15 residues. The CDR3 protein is CASSFSTSGMDTQYF.

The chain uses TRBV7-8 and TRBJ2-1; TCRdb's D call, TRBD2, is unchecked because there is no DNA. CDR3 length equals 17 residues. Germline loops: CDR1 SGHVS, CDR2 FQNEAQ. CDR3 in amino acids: CASSPVAGGSSYNEQFF.